A selection of T cell receptor beta chains follows, all from one sample in a study of control samples from healthy donors and cancer patients. The assay was immunoSEQ multiplex PCR, and TCRdb's table has in-frame clones only and misses some. The sample carries about 53,000 clones, around 87% recorded once. Sequenced: PBMCs. These receptors all stem from a man aged 55 to 69 with head and neck cancer. The CDR3 runs from the conserved cysteine through the conserved F or W. D genes are given only for firm matches. The size entry is marked missing in some rows and otherwise reads once, few, many or a size class.

TRBJ1-2 | TRBV5-8 | . | . | CASSLDVMVGYGYTF | TGTGCCAGCAGCTTAGACGTCATGGTGGGCTATGGCTACACCTTC
TRBJ2-7 | TRBV3-1/TRBV3-2 | TRBD2 | few | CASSPGASGGYEQYF | TGTGCCAGCAGCCCGGGGGCTAGCGGGGGTTACGAGCAGTACTTC
TRBJ2-5 | TRBV7-2 | TRBD1 | . | CASSWAGQGQETQYF | TGTGCCAGCAGCTGGGCGGGACAGGGCCAAGAGACCCAGTACTTC
TRBJ2-6 | TRBV19 | . | . | CASSRAASSGANVLTF | TGTGCCAGTAGTCGGGCAGCCTCCTCCGGGGCCAACGTCCTGACTTTC
TRBJ2-5 | TRBV6-2/TRBV6-3 | . | . | CASSLAPRRIAAQETQYF | TGTGCCAGCAGTTTGGCCCCTCGAAGGATAGCTGCTCAAGAGACCCAGTACTTC
TRBJ2-1 | TRBV20-1 | TRBD1 | few | CSASNPGQGTNEQFF | TGCAGTGCTAGTAATCCCGGACAGGGGACCAATGAGCAGTTCTTC
TRBJ1-1 | TRBV9 | TRBD1 | . | CASSVWDRNTEAFF | TGTGCCAGCAGCGTATGGGACAGGAACACTGAAGCTTTCTTT
TRBJ2-5 | TRBV30 | . | . | CAWSAARETQYF | TGTGCCTGGAGTGCTGCACGGGAGACCCAGTACTTC
TRBJ2-7 | TRBV15 | TRBD1 | . | CATSRGTGGRDEQYF | TGTGCCACCAGCAGAGGGACAGGGGGCCGAGACGAGCAGTACTTC
TRBJ1-6 | TRBV4-1 | . | . | CASSQEAHREAYNSPLHF | TGCGCCAGCAGCCAAGAGGCCCACAGGGAAGCCTATAATTCACCCCTCCACTTT
TRBJ2-1 | TRBV5-6 | TRBD2 | . | CASSRSGDAYNEQFF | TGTGCCAGCAGCCGTAGCGGGGACGCCTACAATGAGCAGTTCTTC
TRBJ2-5 | TRBV11-2 | TRBD1 | . | CASSSDRDWETQYF | TGTGCCAGCAGCTCGGACAGGGACTGGGAGACCCAGTACTTC
TRBJ1-1 | TRBV5-8 | . | few | CASSTIPRRSEAFF | TGTGCCAGCAGCACCATCCCCCGCCGCTCTGAAGCTTTCTTT
TRBJ2-7 | TRBV7-2 | TRBD2 | . | CASSPARGGVYEQYF | TGTGCCAGCAGCCCCGCCCGGGGGGGAGTCTACGAGCAGTACTTC
TRBJ2-3 | TRBV23-1 | . | . | CARSRERAQYF | TGCGCCAGAAGTCGGGAGCGCGCGCAGTATTTT
TRBJ1-4 | TRBV5-3 | . | . | CARSLDAPKGDTTNEKLFF | TGTGCCAGAAGCTTGGACGCACCGAAAGGAGACACAACTAATGAAAAACTGTTTTTT
TRBJ1-2 | TRBV6-1 | . | . | CASSTTFYGYTF | TGTGCCAGCAGTACCACGTTCTATGGCTACACCTTC
TRBJ2-2 | TRBV10-3 | TRBD1 | . | CALGDGTANTGELFF | TGTGCCCTAGGCGACGGGACAGCGAACACCGGGGAGCTGTTTTTT
TRBJ2-7 | TRBV28 | . | . | CASSRLLGYEQYF | TGTGCCAGCAGCCGTTTATTGGGGTACGAGCAGTACTTC
TRBJ2-3 | TRBV10-1 | TRBD2 | once | CASSPRLAGVTDTQYF | TGCGCCAGCAGTCCCCGACTAGCGGGGGTTACAGATACGCAGTATTTT
TRBJ1-5 | TRBV11-2 | . | . | CASSAGVGQPQHF | TGTGCCAGCAGCGCGGGAGTCGGGCAGCCCCAGCATTTT
TRBJ1-5 | TRBV7-2 | . | . | CASSLVNQPQHF | TGTGCCAGCAGCTTGGTAAATCAGCCCCAGCATTTT
TRBJ1-1 | TRBV10-1 | . | . | CASSPGTTGTTEAFF | TGCGCCAGCAGTCCTGGAACTACCGGGACGACTGAAGCTTTCTTT
TRBJ2-5 | TRBV7-2 | . | . | CASSFSGGQETQYF | TGTGCCAGCAGCTTTAGCGGTGGCCAAGAGACCCAGTACTTC
TRBJ1-2 | TRBV6-5 | . | . | CASRQYDYGYTF | TGTGCCAGCAGACAGTACGACTATGGCTACACCTTC
TRBJ2-2 | TRBV7-3 | . | . | CASSLNRVGRPPNTGELFF | TGTGCCAGCAGCTTAAACCGCGTGGGGCGGCCACCGAACACCGGGGAGCTGTTTTTT
TRBJ2-6 | TRBV5-1 | . | . | CASSLSGNPGANVLTF | TGCGCCAGCAGCTTGAGCGGAAATCCTGGGGCCAACGTCCTGACTTTC
TRBJ2-2 | TRBV3-1/TRBV3-2 | . | . | CASSQTPRVYTGELFF | TGTGCCAGCAGCCAAACCCCCCGTGTGTACACCGGGGAGCTGTTTTTT
TRBJ2-5 | TRBV3-1/TRBV3-2 | . | . | CASSQDFIGETQYF | TGTGCCAGCAGCCAAGATTTTATTGGGGAGACCCAGTACTTC
TRBJ2-5 | TRBV3-1/TRBV3-2 | TRBD1 | . | CAIQSGQGIQTQYF | TGTGCCATCCAATCGGGACAGGGAATCCAGACCCAGTACTTC
TRBJ2-3 | TRBV4-1 | . | once | CASSQDTRGGTDTQYF | TGCGCCAGCAGCCAAGATACGAGGGGGGGCACAGATACGCAGTATTTT
TRBJ2-3 | TRBV5-4 | . | . | CASSLDAPDTQYF | TGTGCCAGCAGCTTGGATGCCCCAGATACGCAGTATTTT
TRBJ2-3 | TRBV19 | TRBD2 | . | CASSPSRLAGRTDTQYF | TGTGCCAGTAGTCCATCACGACTAGCGGGGCGCACAGATACGCAGTATTTT
TRBJ2-1 | TRBV28 | TRBD2 | . | CASTSGGGNEQFF | TGTGCCAGCACATCCGGGGGGGGCAATGAGCAGTTCTTC
TRBJ2-7 | TRBV2 | . | . | CASSPSAGYEQYF | TGTGCCAGCAGTCCCTCGGCAGGCTACGAGCAGTACTTC
TRBJ1-2 | TRBV28 | . | . | CATRGGAENYGYTF | TGTGCCACCCGGGGAGGAGCGGAGAACTATGGCTACACCTTC
TRBJ1-6 | TRBV7-2 | TRBD1 | . | CASSIGIPGQGNSPLHF | TGTGCCAGCAGCATAGGAATACCGGGACAGGGAAATTCACCCCTCCACTTT
TRBJ2-1 | TRBV3-1/TRBV3-2 | . | . | CASSQRVGGPSYNEQFF | TGTGCCAGCAGCCAAAGGGTTGGGGGCCCCTCCTACAATGAGCAGTTCTTC
TRBJ2-5 | TRBV2 | . | . | CASHSRQETQYF | TGTGCCAGCCACTCGCGGCAAGAGACCCAGTACTTC
TRBJ1-1 | TRBV19 | . | . | CASSIGLARAKVTEAFF | TGTGCCAGTAGTATTGGTCTGGCCAGGGCTAAGGTCACTGAAGCTTTCTTT
TRBJ1-6 | TRBV19 | TRBD1 | once | CASSIPGGENSPLHF | TGTGCCAGTAGTATACCAGGGGGCGAAAATTCACCCCTCCACTTT
TRBJ1-2 | TRBV5-1 | . | . | CASSLARPYGYTF | TGCGCCAGCAGCTTGGCCCGACCCTATGGCTACACCTTC
TRBJ1-6 | TRBV5-1 | . | . | CASSVGLRRLSSYNSPLHF | TGCGCCAGCAGCGTCGGACTGAGGAGGCTCAGCTCCTATAATTCACCCCTCCACTTT
TRBJ2-7 | TRBV7-8 | . | . | CASSLVGGQAYEQYF | TGTGCCAGCAGCTTAGTTGGGGGGCAGGCCTACGAGCAGTACTTC
TRBJ1-3 | TRBV10-2 | . | . | CASSESVGGRNTIYF | TGCGCCAGCAGTGAGTCAGTCGGGGGTCGAAACACCATATATTTT
TRBJ1-2 | TRBV4-3 | . | . | CASSRGDRANYGYTF | TGCGCCAGCAGCCGAGGTGACAGAGCTAACTATGGCTACACCTTC
TRBJ1-2 | TRBV19 | TRBD1 | . | CASSITGEYGYTF | TGTGCCAGTAGTATAACAGGGGAGTATGGCTACACCTTC
TRBJ2-1 | TRBV5-1 | TRBD1 | . | CASSLGPSQGANEQFF | TGCGCCAGCAGCTTGGGTCCATCTCAGGGGGCTAATGAGCAGTTCTTC
TRBJ2-7 | TRBV6-5 | TRBD1 | . | CASRWGQGSYEQYF | TGTGCCAGCAGGTGGGGACAGGGGTCCTACGAGCAGTACTTC